This T cell receptor beta chain is drawn from a study of blood T cell repertoires in COVID-19. Sequencing was performed with immunoSEQ multiplex PCR; in TCRdb, only in-frame clones are kept and a portion is missing. The sample records 270,000 or so clones, approximately 84% being singletons. Trimming removed 4 bases at V and 5 bases at J, with 14 bases between. The length of the CDR3 is 14 residues. Germline V gives CDR1 SGHDN, CDR2 FVKESK. This TCR was sampled from a human donor with COVID-19, enrolled during active disease. The donor label of this sample is uncertain. V is TRBV14 and J is TRBJ1-2, with D perhaps TRBD1 (5 bases). The sequencing input was peripheral blood. The CDR3 DNA reads as TGTGCCAGCAGCCCGAGTGGGGCGCGATATGGCTACACCTTC. Protein: CASSPSGARYGYTF. Full variable domain (remainder filled in from reference TRBV14 and TRBJ1-2): EAGVTQFPSHSVIEKGQTVTLRCDPISGHDNLYWYRRVMGKEIKFLLHFVKESKQDESGMPNNRFLAERTGGTYSTLKVQPAELEDSGVYFCASSPSGARYGYTFGSGTRLTVV.